This is a list of T cell receptor beta chains from one sample in a study of beta chain features in type 1 diabetes. Repertoires were generated with immunoSEQ multiplex PCR, while TCRdb's copy carries only in-frame clones and drops some. The repertoire includes over 500,000 clones, about 14% of them detected once, and about 0.093% sits in the top ten. The specimen sequenced was naive CD4+ T cells from blood. The origin of the receptors is a man younger than 35 in good health. Both conserved end residues are part of each CDR3. A D gene is named only where the DNA matches it firmly. Only some rows state a clone size, as once, few, many or a class for expanded clones.

TRBD1,few,TRBJ1-1,TRBV30,TGTGCCTGGACCCGGGACAGGTCGCCAGGGGTAGCTTTCTTT,CAWTRDRSPGVAFF
NA,NA,TRBJ2-7,TRBV5-4,TGTGCCAGCAGCTTGGCCGCGGGGGAGCAGTACTTC,CASSLAAGEQYF
TRBD1,few,TRBJ1-2,TRBV7-9,TGTGCCAGCAGCACAGGGGGCGGCGGCTACACCTTC,CASSTGGGGYTF
NA,few,TRBJ2-5,TRBV6-5,TGTGCCAGCAGGCTGGTAGAGACCCAGTACTTC,CASRLVETQYF
TRBD2,few,TRBJ2-1,TRBV23-1,TGCGCCAGCAGTCAATCCTGCGGGTCAACAGCGGGAGAAGAGGGAGAGAATGAGCAGTTCTTC,CASSQSCGSTAGEEGENEQFF
NA,once,TRBJ2-7,TRBV28,TGTGCCAGCCTCCAACCACAGGGGAGGACCTACGAGCAGTACTTC,CASLQPQGRTYEQYF
NA,NA,TRBJ1-5,TRBV27,TGTGCCAGCAGTCCAGGGACTTCGGCTCAGCCCCAGCATTTT,CASSPGTSAQPQHF
TRBD1,NA,TRBJ1-1,TRBV18,TGTGCCAGCTCACCGAGATCGGGACAGGGACCCCAGAACACTGAAGCTTTCTTT,CASSPRSGQGPQNTEAFF
NA,few,TRBJ1-1,TRBV5-4,TGTGCCAGCAGCTTGGGGTTTGGGGGCACTGAAGCTTTCTTT,CASSLGFGGTEAFF
NA,NA,TRBJ1-1,TRBV28,TGTGCCAGCAGTTTAGTCGGGAGAAGAGAAGCTTTCTTT,CASSLVGRREAFF
NA,few,TRBJ2-1,TRBV19,TGTGCCAGTAGTATAAGGGCCAGGGAAGGCAATGAGCAGTTCTTC,CASSIRAREGNEQFF
NA,few,TRBJ2-5,TRBV28,TGTGCCAGCATAGGAGGGTTCCGGGAGACCCAGTACTTC,CASIGGFRETQYF